One and the same sample provided the 10 T cell receptor beta chains below, sequenced in a study of post-analysis software for immune sequencing data. Unique-molecular-identifier-tagged TCR beta cDNA libraries were used. MiXCR was run by TCRdb on the PCR reads, yielding one entry per CDR3 protein. The sample lists some 800,000 distinct CDR3 sequences, roughly 46% occurring once. The antigens these receptors bind are not known. Study results and caveats: Elevated frequency relative to controls characterized four or five TRBV segments in patients, TRBV5-6, TRBV5-1 and TRBV20-1 among them.

Sequencing was carried out using blood. All receptors come from a girl aged 10 to 17 with multiple sclerosis.

In DNA form, the CDR3 reads TGTGCCAGCAGCGAATCAGCGGGAGGGTCTTACAATGAGCAGTTCTTC. It is translated as CASSESAGGSYNEQFF. V and J are TRBV11-1 and TRBJ2-1; 10 bases match TRBD2. J gave up 4 bases and V 5 bases, and 8 bases lay outside the gene matches. The CDR3 covers 16 residues. The germline V gene encodes CDR1 SGHAT and CDR2 FQDESV (reference sequence). The complete variable domain, with remaining parts taken from reference TRBV11-1 and TRBJ2-1, reads EAEVAQSPRYKITEKSQAVAFWCDPISGHATLYWYRQILGQGPELLVQFQDESVVDDSQLPKDRFSAERLKGVDSTLKIQPAELGDSAMYLCASSESAGGSYNEQFFGPGTRLTVL.

This chain connects TRBV11-2 to TRBJ2-3; no definite D call. The germline gives CDR1 SGHAT, CDR2 FQNNGV. The V and J ends lost 3 bases and 2 bases respectively, with 12 bases between them. The CDR3 has 15 residues. CDR3 sequence (DNA): TGTGCCAGCAGCTTTTTTAGCAGAAACACAGATACGCAGTATTTT. Translating it yields CASSFFSRNTDTQYF.

J is TRBJ2-7 and V is TRBV7-3, with a possible D match to TRBD1 (5 bases). V lost 2 bases to trimming and J lost 1 base, with 15 bases between them. CDR1 is SGHTA and CDR2 is FQGTGA in the germline V gene. This CDR3 contains 16 residues. This CDR3 is CASSLGPQANSYEQYF. CDR3 in DNA: TGTGCCAGCAGCTTAGGGCCACAGGCGAATTCCTACGAGCAGTACTTC.

This sequence joins TRBV7-2 and TRBJ2-7; no definite D call. The CDR3 extends over 12 amino acids. The germline V gene has CDR1 SGHTA and CDR2 FQGNSA. V was clipped by 3 bases and J by 2 bases, with 5 bases between them. CDR3 in amino acids: CASSFNTYEQYF. The CDR3 DNA sequence: TGTGCCAGCAGCTTTAACACCTACGAGCAGTACTTC.

This clonotype was recorded many times. V is TRBV7-9 and J is TRBJ2-7, with D tentatively TRBD2 (6 bases). From germline, CDR1 is SEHNR and CDR2 FQNEAQ (reference sequence). Between the trimmed V and J ends, which lost 3 bases and 5 bases, there was a span of 8 bases. The CDR3 loop spans 12 amino acids. CDR3 loop: CASSLRGNEQYF. CDR3 DNA: TGTGCCAGCAGCTTGCGGGGAAACGAGCAGTACTTC.

This rearrangement joins TRBV7-9 to TRBJ2-1; the D is unclear. Per the germline V gene, CDR1 is SEHNR and CDR2 is FQNEAQ (reference sequence). The CDR3 is made up of 14 amino acids. The V and J ends lost 2 bases and 10 bases respectively, with 15 bases between them. The CDR3 reads CASSLNGRDEEQFF. The CDR3 DNA reads as TGTGCCAGCAGCTTAAACGGCCGTGACGAAGAGCAGTTCTTC.

This clonotype came up a few times. The chain links TRBV10-3 to TRBJ1-2; no reliable D call. The germline V gene has CDR1 ENHRY and CDR2 SYGVKD. CDR3 length equals 14 residues. Trimming left V 0 bases short and J 5 bases short, with 10 bases between. The CDR3 bases are TGTGCCATCAGTGAGTCACTCGGGGTATATGGCTACACCTTC. Residues: CAISESLGVYGYTF.

This rearrangement joins TRBV27 to TRBJ2-1, with D possibly matching TRBD2 (6 bases). CDR3 length equals 17 residues. Trimming cost V 1 base and J 0 bases, with 13 bases left between them. From germline, CDR1 is MNHEY and CDR2 SMNVEV (reference sequence). The CDR3 sequence is CASSLWAGRSSYNEQFF. CDR3 nucleotides: TGTGCCAGCAGTTTATGGGCGGGACGAAGCTCCTACAATGAGCAGTTCTTC.

V gene TRBV12-3 or TRBV12-4 combines with J gene TRBJ2-5, with 9 positions matching TRBD2. With V trimmed by 1 base and J by 3 bases, 6 bases remained unmatched. The length of the CDR3 is 16 residues. This CDR3 reads CASSLVELAGKETQYF. For the CDR3, the DNA is TGTGCCAGCAGTTTAGTAGAACTAGCGGGTAAAGAGACCCAGTACTTC.

The chain employs TRBV29-1 and TRBJ2-5; D unclear. Germline values: CDR1 SQVTM, CDR2 ANQGSEA. Trimming left V 3 bases short and J 11 bases short, with 22 bases between. The CDR3 is made up of 14 amino acids. The CDR3 bases are TGCAGCGTTGACGACGACCGAGAGGCGGATGAGCAGTACTTC. It encodes CSVDDDREADEQYF. Complete variable domain (other parts from reference TRBV29-1 and TRBJ2-5): SAVISQKPSRDICQRGTSLTIQCQVDSQVTMMFWYRQQPGQSLTLIATANQGSEATYESGFVIDKFPISRPNLTFSTLTVSNMSPEDSSIYLCSVDDDREADEQYFGPGTRLLVL.